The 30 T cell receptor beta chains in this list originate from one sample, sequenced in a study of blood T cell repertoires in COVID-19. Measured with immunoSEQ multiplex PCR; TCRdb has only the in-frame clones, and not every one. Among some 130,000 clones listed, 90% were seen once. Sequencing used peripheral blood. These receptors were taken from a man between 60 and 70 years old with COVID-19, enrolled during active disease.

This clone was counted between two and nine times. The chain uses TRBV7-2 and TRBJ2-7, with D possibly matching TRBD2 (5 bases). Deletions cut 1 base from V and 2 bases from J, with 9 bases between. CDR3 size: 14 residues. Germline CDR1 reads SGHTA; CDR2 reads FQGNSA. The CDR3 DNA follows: TGTGCCAGCAGCTTAGACCTAGCCACCTACGAGCAGTACTTC. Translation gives CASSLDLATYEQYF.

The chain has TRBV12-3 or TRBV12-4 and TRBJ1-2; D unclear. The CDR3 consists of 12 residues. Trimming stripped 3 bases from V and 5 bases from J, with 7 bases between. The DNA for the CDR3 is TGTGCCAGCAGTTTCAACGGTTATGGCTACACCTTC. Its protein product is CASSFNGYGYTF.

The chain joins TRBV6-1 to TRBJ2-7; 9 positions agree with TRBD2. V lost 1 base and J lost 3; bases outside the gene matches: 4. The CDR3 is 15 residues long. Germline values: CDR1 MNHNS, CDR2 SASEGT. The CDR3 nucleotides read TGTGCCAGCAGTGAAGGGGGGACTAGCTTCTACGAGCAGTACTTC. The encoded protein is CASSEGGTSFYEQYF.

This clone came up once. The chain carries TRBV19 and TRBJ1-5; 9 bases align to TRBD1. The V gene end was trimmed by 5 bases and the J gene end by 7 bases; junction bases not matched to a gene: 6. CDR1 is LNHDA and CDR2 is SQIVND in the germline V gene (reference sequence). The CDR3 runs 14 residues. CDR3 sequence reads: CASSEQGAGQPQHF. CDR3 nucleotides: TGTGCCAGTAGTGAACAGGGGGCTGGGCAGCCCCAGCATTTT.

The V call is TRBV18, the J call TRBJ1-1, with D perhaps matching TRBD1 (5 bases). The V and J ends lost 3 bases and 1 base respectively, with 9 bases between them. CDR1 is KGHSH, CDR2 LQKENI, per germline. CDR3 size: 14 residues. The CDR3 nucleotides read TGTGCCAGCTCACCGGGCGGGGCGAACACTGAAGCTTTCTTT. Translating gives CASSPGGANTEAFF.

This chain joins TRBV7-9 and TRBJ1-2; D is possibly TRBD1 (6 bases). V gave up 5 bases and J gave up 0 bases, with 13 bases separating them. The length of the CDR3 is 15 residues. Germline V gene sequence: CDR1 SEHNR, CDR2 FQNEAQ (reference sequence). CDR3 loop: CASSVKQGANYGYTF. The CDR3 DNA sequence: TGTGCCAGCAGCGTAAAACAGGGAGCTAACTATGGCTACACCTTC.

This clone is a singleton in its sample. The CDR3 here is CASSLKASGELFF. The DNA of the CDR3 is TGCGCCAGCAGCTTAAAAGCATCCGGGGAGCTGTTTTTT. The chain joins TRBV5-1 to TRBJ2-2; D not certain. Germline V gene lookup returns CDR1 SGHRS and CDR2 YFSETQ. The CDR3 length is 13 residues. V lost 2 bases to trimming and J lost 6 bases, with 8 bases between them.

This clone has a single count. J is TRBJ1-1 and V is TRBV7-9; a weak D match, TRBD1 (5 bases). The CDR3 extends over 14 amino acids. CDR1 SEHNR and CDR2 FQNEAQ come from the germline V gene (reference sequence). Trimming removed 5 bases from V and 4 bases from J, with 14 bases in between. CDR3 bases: TGTGCCAGCAGCCCCGGGGGAGGTTCCACTGAAGCTTTCTTT. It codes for CASSPGGGSTEAFF.

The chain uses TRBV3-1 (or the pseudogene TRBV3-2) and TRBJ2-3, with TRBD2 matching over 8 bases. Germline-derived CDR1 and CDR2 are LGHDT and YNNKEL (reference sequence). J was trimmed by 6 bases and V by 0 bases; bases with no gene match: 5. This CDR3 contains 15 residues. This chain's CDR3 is CASSQDVAGSDTQYF. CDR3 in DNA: TGTGCCAGCAGCCAAGATGTAGCGGGGTCGGATACGCAGTATTTT.

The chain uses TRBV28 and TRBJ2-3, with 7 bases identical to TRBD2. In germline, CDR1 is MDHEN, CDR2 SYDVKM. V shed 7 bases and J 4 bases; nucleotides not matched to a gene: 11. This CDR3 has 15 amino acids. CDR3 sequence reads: CASILSGTGSDTQYF. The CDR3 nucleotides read TGTGCCAGCATATTGAGCGGGACGGGTTCAGATACGCAGTATTTT.

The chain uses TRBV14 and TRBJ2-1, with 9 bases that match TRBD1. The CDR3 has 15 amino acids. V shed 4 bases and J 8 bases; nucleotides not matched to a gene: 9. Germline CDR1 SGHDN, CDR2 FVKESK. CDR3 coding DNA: TGTGCCAGCAGCCCGCACAGGGGGCTCGGGGATGAGCAGTTCTTC. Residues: CASSPHRGLGDEQFF.

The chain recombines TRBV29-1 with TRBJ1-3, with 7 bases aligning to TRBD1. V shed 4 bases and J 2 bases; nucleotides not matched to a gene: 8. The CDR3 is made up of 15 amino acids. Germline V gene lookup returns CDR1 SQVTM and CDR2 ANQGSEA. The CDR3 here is CSVVDPGTAGNTIYF. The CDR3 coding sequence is TGCAGCGTTGTCGATCCCGGGACAGCTGGAAACACCATATATTTT.

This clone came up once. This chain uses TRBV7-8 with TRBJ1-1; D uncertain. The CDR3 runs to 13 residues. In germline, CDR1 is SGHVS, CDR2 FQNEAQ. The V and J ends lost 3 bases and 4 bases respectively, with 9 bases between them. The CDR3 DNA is TGTGCCAGCAGCTTGCCGGAGGGCACTGAAGCTTTCTTT. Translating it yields CASSLPEGTEAFF.

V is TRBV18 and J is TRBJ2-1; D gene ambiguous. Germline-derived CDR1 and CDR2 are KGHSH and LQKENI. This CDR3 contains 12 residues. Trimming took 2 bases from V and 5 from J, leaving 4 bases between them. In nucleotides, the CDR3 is TGTGCCAGCTCACCAGTAGACAATGAGCAGTTCTTC. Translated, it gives CASSPVDNEQFF.

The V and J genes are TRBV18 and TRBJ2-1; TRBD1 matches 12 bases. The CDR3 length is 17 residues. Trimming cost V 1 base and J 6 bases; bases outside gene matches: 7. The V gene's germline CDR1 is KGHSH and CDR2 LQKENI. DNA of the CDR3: TGTGCCAGCTCACCACTCACCCGGGGACAGGGGGCCAATGAGCAGTTCTTC. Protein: CASSPLTRGQGANEQFF.

This CDR3 is CASSSDRVYGYTF. In DNA form, the CDR3 reads TGCGCCAGCAGTTCCGACAGGGTATATGGCTACACCTTC. The chain links TRBV10-1 to TRBJ1-2; 7 nucleotides match TRBD1. This CDR3 spans 13 amino acids. The V segment lost 5 bases and the J segment 5 bases; nucleotides outside the gene matches: 5. CDR1 is WNHNN and CDR2 is SYGVQD in the germline V gene (reference sequence).

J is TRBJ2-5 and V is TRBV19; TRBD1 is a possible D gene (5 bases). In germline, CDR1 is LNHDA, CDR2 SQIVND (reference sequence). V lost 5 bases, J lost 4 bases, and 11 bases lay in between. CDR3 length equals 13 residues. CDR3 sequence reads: CASSFGRVETQYF. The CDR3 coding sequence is TGTGCCAGTAGTTTCGGCAGGGTAGAGACCCAGTACTTC.

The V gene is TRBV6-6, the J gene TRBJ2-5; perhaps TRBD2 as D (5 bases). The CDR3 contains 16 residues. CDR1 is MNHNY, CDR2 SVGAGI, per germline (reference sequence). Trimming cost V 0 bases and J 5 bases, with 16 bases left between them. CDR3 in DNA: TGTGCCAGCAGTTACTCGCTAGCCGGAGGTATGGAGACCCAGTACTTC. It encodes CASSYSLAGGMETQYF.

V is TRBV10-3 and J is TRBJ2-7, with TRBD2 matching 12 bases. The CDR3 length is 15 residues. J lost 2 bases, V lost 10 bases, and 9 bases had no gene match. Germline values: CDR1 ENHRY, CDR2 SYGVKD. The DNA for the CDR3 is TGTGCCACCTCGGGGCTAGCGGGAGGGGCCTACGAGCAGTACTTC. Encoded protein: CATSGLAGGAYEQYF.

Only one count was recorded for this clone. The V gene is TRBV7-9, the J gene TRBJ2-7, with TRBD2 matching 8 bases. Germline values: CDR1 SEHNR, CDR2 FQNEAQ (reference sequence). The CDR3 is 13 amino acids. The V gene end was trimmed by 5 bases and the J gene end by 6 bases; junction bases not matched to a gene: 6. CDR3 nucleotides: TGTGCCAGCAGCCCCAGCGGGAGCGGCGAGCAGTACTTC. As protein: CASSPSGSGEQYF.

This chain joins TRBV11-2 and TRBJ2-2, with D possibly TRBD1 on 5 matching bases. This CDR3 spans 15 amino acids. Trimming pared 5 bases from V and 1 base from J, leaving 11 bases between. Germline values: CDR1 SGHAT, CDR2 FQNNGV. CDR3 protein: CASSPGSGNTGELFF. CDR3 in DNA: TGTGCCAGCAGCCCAGGGTCGGGGAACACCGGGGAGCTGTTTTTT.

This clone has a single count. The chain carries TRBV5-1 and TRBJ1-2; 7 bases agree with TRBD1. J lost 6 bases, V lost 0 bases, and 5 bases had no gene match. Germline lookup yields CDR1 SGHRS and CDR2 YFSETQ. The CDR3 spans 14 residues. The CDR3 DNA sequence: TGCGCCAGCAGCTTGGTGTCAGGGGGTGATGGCTACACCTTC. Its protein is CASSLVSGGDGYTF.

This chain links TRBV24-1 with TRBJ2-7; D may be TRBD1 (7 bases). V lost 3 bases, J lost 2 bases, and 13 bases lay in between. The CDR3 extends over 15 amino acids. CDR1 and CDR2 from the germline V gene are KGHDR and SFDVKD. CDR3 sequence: CATSDNTGEAYEQYF. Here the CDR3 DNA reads TGTGCCACCAGTGATAACACAGGGGAGGCCTACGAGCAGTACTTC.

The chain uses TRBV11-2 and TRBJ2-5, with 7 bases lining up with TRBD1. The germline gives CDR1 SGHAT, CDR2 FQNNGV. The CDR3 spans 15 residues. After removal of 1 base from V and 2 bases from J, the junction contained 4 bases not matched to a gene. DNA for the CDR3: TGTGCCAGCAGCTTAGGAAACAGGGGACAAGAGACCCAGTACTTC. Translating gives CASSLGNRGQETQYF.

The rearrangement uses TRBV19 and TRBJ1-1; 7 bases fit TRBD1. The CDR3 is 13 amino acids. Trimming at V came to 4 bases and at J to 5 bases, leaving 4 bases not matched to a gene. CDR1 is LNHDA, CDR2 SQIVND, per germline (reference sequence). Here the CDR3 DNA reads TGTGCCAGTAGTACTACAGGGGTGACTGAAGCTTTCTTT. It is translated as CASSTTGVTEAFF.

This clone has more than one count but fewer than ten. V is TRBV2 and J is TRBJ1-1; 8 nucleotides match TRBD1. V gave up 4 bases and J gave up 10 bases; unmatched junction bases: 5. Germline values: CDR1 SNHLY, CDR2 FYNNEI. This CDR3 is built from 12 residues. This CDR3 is CASSAGQAAAFF. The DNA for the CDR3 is TGTGCCAGCAGTGCGGGACAGGCCGCAGCTTTCTTT.

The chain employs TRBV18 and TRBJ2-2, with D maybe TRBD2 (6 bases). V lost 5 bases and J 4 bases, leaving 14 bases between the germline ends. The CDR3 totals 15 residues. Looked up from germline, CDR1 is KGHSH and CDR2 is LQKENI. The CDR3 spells CASSNAGRTTGELFF. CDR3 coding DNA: TGTGCCAGCTCAAACGCGGGACGAACCACCGGGGAGCTGTTTTTT.

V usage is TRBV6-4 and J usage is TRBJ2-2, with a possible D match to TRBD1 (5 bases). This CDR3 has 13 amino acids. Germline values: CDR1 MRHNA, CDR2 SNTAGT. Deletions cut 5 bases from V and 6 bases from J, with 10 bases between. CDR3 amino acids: CASSPQGSGELFF. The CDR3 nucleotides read TGTGCCAGCAGTCCTCAGGGTTCCGGGGAGCTGTTTTTT.

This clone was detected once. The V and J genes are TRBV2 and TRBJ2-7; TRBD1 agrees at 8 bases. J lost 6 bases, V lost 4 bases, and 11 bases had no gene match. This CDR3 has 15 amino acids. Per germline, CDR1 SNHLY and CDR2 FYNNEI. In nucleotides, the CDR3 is TGTGCCAGCAGTGGAGGGACAGGAGTATTGCGCGAGCAGTACTTC. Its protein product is CASSGGTGVLREQYF.

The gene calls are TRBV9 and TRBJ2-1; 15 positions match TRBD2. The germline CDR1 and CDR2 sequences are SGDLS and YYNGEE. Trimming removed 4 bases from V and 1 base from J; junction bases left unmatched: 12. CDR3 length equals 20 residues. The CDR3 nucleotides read TGTGCCAGCAGCCCCGCGGGACTAGCGGGAGGCCCGTGGTCCTACAATGAGCAGTTCTTC. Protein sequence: CASSPAGLAGGPWSYNEQFF. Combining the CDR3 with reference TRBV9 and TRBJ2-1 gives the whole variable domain DSGVTQTPKHLITATGQRVTLRCSPRSGDLSVYWYQQSLDQGLQFLIQYYNGEERAKGNILERFSAQQFPDLHSELNLSSLELGDSALYFCASSPAGLAGGPWSYNEQFFGPGTRLTVL.